The clone carrying this TCR beta chain was observed a handful of times. The library targeted TCRbeta and was prepared with unique molecular identifiers. TCRdb reanalysed the PCR reads using MiXCR and keeps one entry per CDR3 protein. The table lists about 270,000 distinct CDR3 sequences, nearly 10% of them singletons. The sample belongs to a study of T-cell reconstitution after alpha-beta-depleted transplantation in children. This CDR3 has 13 amino acids. Trimming took 5 bases from V and 2 from J; bases not matched to a gene: 5. The V gene's germline CDR1 is SQVTM and CDR2 ANQGSEA. The rearrangement joins TRBV29-1 to TRBJ1-2, with 7 nucleotides matching TRBD1. The sequence derives from a human donor who donated a stem cell graft to a child with SCID. The sequencing used PBMCs from the stem cell graft donor, collected from the stem cell graft. In nucleotides, the CDR3 is TGCAGCGTTCGATCGACAGGGAACTATGGCTACACCTTC. This sequence encodes CSVRSTGNYGYTF.